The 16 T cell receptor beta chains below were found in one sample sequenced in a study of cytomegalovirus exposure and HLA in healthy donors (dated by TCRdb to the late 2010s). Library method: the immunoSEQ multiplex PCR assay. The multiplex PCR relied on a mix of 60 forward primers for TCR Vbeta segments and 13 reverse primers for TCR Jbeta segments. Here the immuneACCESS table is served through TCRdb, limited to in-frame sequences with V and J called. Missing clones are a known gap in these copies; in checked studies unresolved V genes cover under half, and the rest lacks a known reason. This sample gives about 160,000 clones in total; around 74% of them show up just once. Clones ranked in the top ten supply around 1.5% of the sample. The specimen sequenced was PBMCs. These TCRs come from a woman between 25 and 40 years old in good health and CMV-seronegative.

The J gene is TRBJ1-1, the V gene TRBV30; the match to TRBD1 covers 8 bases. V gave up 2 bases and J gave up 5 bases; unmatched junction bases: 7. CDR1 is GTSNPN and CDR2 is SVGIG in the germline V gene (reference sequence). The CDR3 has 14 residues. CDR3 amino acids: CAWSSGQGETEAFF. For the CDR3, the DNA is TGTGCCTGGAGTTCCGGACAGGGAGAAACTGAAGCTTTCTTT. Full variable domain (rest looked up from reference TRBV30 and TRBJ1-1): SQTIHQWPATLVQPVGSPLSLECTVEGTSNPNLYWYRQAAGRGLQLLFYSVGIGQISSEVPQNLSASRPQDRQFILSSKKLLLSDSGFYLCAWSSGQGETEAFFGQGTRLTVV.

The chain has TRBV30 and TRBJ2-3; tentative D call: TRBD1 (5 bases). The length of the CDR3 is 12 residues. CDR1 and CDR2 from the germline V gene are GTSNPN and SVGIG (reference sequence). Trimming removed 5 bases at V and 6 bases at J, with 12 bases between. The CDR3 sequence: CAWGQGDDTQYF. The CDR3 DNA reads TGTGCCTGGGGGCAGGGCGACGATACGCAGTATTTT.

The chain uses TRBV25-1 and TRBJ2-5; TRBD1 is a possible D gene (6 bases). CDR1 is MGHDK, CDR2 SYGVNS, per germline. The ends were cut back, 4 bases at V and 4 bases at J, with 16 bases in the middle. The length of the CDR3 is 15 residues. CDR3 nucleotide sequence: TGTGCCAGCAGTGGGACGACAGGACCGAGAGAGACCCAGTACTTC. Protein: CASSGTTGPRETQYF.

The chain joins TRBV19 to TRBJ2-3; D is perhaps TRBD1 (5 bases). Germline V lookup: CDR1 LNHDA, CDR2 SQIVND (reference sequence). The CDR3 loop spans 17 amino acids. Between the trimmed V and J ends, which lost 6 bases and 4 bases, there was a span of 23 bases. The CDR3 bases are TGTGCCAGTAGCCTTGCGGCGGCAGGGTATGGCTCAGATACGCAGTATTTT. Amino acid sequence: CASSLAAAGYGSDTQYF.

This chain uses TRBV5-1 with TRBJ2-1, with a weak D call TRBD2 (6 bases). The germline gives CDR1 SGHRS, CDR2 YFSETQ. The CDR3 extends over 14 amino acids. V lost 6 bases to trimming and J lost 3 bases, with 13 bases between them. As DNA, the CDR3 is TGCGCCAGCAAGGAGGGCTTATACTACAATGAGCAGTTCTTC. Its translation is CASKEGLYYNEQFF. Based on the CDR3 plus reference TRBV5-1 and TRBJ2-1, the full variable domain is KAGVTQTPRYLIKTRGQQVTLSCSPISGHRSVSWYQQTPGQGLQFLFEYFSETQRNKGNFPGRFSGRQFSNSRSEMNVSTLELGDSALYLCASKEGLYYNEQFFGPGTRLTVL.

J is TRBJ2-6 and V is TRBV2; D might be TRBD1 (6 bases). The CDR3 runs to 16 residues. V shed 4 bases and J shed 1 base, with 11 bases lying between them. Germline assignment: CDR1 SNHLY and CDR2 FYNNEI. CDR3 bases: TGTGCCAGCAGTGTGAACAGGGAATCTGGGGCCAACGTCCTGACTTTC. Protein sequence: CASSVNRESGANVLTF.

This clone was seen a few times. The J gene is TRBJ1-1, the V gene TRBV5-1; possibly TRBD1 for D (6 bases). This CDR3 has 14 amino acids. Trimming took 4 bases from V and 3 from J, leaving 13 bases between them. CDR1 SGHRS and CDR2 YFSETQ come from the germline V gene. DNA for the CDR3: TGCGCCAGCAGCCCGTACAGGGTGGACACTGAAGCTTTCTTT. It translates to CASSPYRVDTEAFF.

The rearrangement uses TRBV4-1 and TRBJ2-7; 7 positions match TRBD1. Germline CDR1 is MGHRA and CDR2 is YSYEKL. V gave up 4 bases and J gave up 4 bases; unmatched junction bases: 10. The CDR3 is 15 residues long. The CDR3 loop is CASSRPGQTSYEQYF. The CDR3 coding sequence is TGCGCCAGCAGCCGCCCGGGACAGACCTCTTACGAGCAGTACTTC.

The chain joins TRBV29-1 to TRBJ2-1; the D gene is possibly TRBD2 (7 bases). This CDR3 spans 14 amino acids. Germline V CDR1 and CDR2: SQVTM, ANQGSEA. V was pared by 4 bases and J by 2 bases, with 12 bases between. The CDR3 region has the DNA TGCAGCGTTGTCGGCGGGGGCCCCTACAATGAGCAGTTCTTC. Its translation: CSVVGGGPYNEQFF.

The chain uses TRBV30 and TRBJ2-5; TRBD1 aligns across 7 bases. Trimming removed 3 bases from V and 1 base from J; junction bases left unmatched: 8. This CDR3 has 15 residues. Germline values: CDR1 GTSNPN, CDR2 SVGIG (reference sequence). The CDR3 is CAWSERQGLQETQYF. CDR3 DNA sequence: TGTGCCTGGAGCGAGAGACAGGGCCTCCAAGAGACCCAGTACTTC.

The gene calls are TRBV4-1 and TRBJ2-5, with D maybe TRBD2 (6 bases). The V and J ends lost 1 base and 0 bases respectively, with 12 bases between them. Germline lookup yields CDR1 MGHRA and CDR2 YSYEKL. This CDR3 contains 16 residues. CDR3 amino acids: CASSQGTRGYQETQYF. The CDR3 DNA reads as TGCGCCAGCAGCCAAGGGACACGGGGGTACCAAGAGACCCAGTACTTC.

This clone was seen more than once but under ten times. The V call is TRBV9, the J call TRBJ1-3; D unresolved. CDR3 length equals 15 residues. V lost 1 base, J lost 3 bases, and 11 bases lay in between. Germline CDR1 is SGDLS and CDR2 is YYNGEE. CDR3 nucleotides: TGTGCCAGCAGCGTACTTCCAACAGTTGGAAACACCATATATTTT. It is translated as CASSVLPTVGNTIYF.

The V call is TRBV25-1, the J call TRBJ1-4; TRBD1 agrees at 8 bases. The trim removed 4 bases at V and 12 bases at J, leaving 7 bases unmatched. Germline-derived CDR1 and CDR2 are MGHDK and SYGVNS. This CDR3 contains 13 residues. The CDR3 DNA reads TGTGCCAGCAGTGTAACAGGGGGAGTGGAACTGTTTTTT. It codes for CASSVTGGVELFF.

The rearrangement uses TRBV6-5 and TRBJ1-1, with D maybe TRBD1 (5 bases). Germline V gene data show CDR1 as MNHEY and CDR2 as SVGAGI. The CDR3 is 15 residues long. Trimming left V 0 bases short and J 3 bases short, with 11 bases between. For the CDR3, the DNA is TGTGCCAGCAGTTACTCGGGGGGAGCGTACACTGAAGCTTTCTTT. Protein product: CASSYSGGAYTEAFF.

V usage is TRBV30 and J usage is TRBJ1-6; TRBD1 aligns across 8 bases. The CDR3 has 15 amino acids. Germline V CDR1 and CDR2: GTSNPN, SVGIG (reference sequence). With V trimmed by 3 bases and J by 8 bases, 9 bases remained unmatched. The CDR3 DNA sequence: TGTGCCTGGAGGCCGGACAGGGAAAGGGATTCACCCCTCCACTTT. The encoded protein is CAWRPDRERDSPLHF.

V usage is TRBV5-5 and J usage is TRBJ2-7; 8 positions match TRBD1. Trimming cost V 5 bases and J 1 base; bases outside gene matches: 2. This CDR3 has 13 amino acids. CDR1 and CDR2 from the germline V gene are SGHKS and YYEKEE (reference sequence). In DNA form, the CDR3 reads TGTGCCAGCAGTCGGGACAGGTCCTACGAGCAGTACTTC. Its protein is CASSRDRSYEQYF.